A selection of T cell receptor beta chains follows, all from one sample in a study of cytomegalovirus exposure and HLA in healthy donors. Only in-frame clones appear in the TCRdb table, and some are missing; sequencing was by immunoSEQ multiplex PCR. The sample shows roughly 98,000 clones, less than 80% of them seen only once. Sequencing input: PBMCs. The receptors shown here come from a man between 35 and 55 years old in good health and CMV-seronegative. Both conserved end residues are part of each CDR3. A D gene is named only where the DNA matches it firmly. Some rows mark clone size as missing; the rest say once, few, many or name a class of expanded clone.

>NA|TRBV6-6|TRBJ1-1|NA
TGTGCCAGCAGTTACCCGCCTGGAGCGAACACTGAAGCTTTCTTT
CASSYPPGANTEAFF
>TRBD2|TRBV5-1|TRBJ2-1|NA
TGCGCCAGCTTAGCGGGAGGCGATGAGCAGTTCTTC
CASLAGGDEQFF
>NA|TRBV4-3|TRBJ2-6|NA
TGCGCCAGCAGCCTTGCGGGATCCAACGTCCTGACTTTC
CASSLAGSNVLTF
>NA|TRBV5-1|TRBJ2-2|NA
TGCGCCAGCAGCTTATACTGGTTACCCGGGGAGCTGTTTTTT
CASSLYWLPGELFF
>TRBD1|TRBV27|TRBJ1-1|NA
TGTGCCAGCAGTTTACCGGGACAGAGAAACACTGAAGCTTTCTTT
CASSLPGQRNTEAFF
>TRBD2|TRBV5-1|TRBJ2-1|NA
TGCGCCAGCAGCTACCCACCCAATAGCGGGAGAGAGTACAATGAGCAGTTCTTC
CASSYPPNSGREYNEQFF
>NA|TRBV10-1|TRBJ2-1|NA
TGCGCCAGCAGTGAGAGAAAAATATTGGGACAACGTCTTTACAATGAGCAGTTCTTC
CASSERKILGQRLYNEQFF
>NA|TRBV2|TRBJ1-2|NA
TGTGCCAGCACCCTCGGAGGGGCGGGGGTATATGGCTACACCTTC
CASTLGGAGVYGYTF
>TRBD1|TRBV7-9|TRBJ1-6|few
TGTGCCAGCAGCTCGCCGACAGGGGACAATTCACCCCTCCACTTT
CASSSPTGDNSPLHF
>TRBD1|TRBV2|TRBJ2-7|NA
TGTGCCAGCAGTCCAAGGACAGGGGGTATTTGGCAGTACTTC
CASSPRTGGIWQYF
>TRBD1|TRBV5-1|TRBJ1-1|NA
TGCGCCAGCAGCCCCAGGGGGTTTAGCACTGAAGCTTTCTTT
CASSPRGFSTEAFF
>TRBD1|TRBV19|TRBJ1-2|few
TGTGCCAGTAGTCCATCGACAGGGTTCTATGGCTACACCTTC
CASSPSTGFYGYTF
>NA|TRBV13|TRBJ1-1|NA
TGTGCCAGCAGACTCGACAGTTCTGAAGCTTTCTTT
CASRLDSSEAFF
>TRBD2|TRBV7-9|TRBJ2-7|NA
TGTGCCAGCAGCTTACCGACTAGCGGATACTCCTACGAGCAGTACTTC
CASSLPTSGYSYEQYF
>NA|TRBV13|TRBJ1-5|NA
TGTGCCAGCAGCTTAGGAGGGGAAGGGCAGCCCCAGCATTTT
CASSLGGEGQPQHF
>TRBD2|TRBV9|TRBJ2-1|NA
TGTGCCAGCAGCGAGGGACTAGCGGGAGGAAATTTCTACAATGAGCAGTTCTTC
CASSEGLAGGNFYNEQFF
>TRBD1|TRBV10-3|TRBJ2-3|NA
TGTGCCATCAGTGGGGGGACAGGGACCTCTGATACGCAGTATTTT
CAISGGTGTSDTQYF
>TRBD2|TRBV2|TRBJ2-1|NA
TGTGCCAGCAGGGGCGTACTAGCGGGAGGTTTGGATGAGCAGTTCTTC
CASRGVLAGGLDEQFF
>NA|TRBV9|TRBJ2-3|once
TGTGCCAGCAAACAGCTAAGTACAGATACGCAGTATTTT
CASKQLSTDTQYF
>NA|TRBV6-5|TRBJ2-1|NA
TGTGCCAGCAGCAAAAAAGAGTACAATGAGCAGTTCTTC
CASSKKEYNEQFF
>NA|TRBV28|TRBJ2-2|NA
TGTGCCAGCAGTCTTCGAGGGGGGGGCGAACGAACCGGGGAGCTGTTTTTT
CASSLRGGGERTGELFF
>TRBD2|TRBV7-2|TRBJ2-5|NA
TGTGCCAGCAGCTTAGCCGGGAGGCCTCAAGAGACCCAGTACTTC
CASSLAGRPQETQYF
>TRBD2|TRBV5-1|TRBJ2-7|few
TGCGCCAGCAGCTTGGCCGGGGGGTCATACTACGAGCAGTACTTC
CASSLAGGSYYEQYF
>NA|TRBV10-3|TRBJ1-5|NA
TGTGCCATCAGTGACAGGGACAATCAGCCCCAGCATTTT
CAISDRDNQPQHF
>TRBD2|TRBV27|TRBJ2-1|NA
TGTGCCAGCAGTAAGCGGGAGCCTTACAATGAGCAGTTCTTC
CASSKREPYNEQFF
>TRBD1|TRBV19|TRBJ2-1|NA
TGTGCCAGTAGAAATCCGGGACAGGGGCCTCACAATGAGCAGTTCTTC
CASRNPGQGPHNEQFF
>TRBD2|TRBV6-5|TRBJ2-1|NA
TGTGCCAGCAGTTACTGGTGGGAGGGCCGCCATGAGCAGTTCTTC
CASSYWWEGRHEQFF
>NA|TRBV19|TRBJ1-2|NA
TGTGTCAGTAGTATAGTCTCTAACTATGGCTACACCTTC
CVSSIVSNYGYTF
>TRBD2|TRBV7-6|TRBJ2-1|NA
TGTGCCAGCAGCTTGGGGGGGAGCCCCAACAATGAGCAGTTCTTC
CASSLGGSPNNEQFF
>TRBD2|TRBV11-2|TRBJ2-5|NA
TGTGCCAGCAGCTCCGGGACTAGCGGAGGCAAGGGGGAGACCCAGTACTTC
CASSSGTSGGKGETQYF
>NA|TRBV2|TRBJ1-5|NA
TGTGCCAGCAGTGAACCGGTAGGCAGGCTGGATTATCAGCCCCAGCATTTT
CASSEPVGRLDYQPQHF
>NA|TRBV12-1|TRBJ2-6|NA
TGTGCCAGCAGCTTTGAGACGGGGGACAGGGGAGCTGGGGCCAACGTCCTGACTTTC
CASSFETGDRGAGANVLTF
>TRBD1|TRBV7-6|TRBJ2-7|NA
TGTGCCAGCAGCCACGGACAGGCCTACGAGCAGTACTTC
CASSHGQAYEQYF
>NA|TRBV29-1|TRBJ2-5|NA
TGCAGCGTTGACCTACAGCAAGAGACCCAGTACTTC
CSVDLQQETQYF
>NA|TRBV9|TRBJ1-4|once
TGTGCCAGCAGCCCCGAAAGAGGGGAGGGTGAAAAACTGTTTTTT
CASSPERGEGEKLFF
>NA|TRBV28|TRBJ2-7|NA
TGTGCCAGCACCTTCCTTGGGGGGAGCTCCTACGAGCAGTACTTC
CASTFLGGSSYEQYF
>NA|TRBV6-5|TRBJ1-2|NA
TGTGCCAGCAGTTACTCGCGGACAGCGTACTATGGCTACACCTTC
CASSYSRTAYYGYTF
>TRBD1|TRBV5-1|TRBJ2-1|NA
TGCGCCAGCAGCTTTTTCGGGACAGACCTTAATGAGCAGTTCTTC
CASSFFGTDLNEQFF
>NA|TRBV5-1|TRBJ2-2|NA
TGCGCCAGCAGCTTGGGTTCTAGCAGGAACACCGGGGAGCTGTTTTTT
CASSLGSSRNTGELFF
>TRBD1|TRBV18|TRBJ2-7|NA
TGTGCCAGCTCACTGCAGGGGGCCTACGAGCAGTACTTC
CASSLQGAYEQYF
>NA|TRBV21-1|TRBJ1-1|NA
TGTGCCAGCAGCAAAGGGTATAGGGGAGGCACTGAAGCTTTCTTT
CASSKGYRGGTEAFF